Each of the 20 T cell receptor beta chains below was sequenced from the same sample in a study of cytomegalovirus exposure and HLA in healthy donors. It was with 60 Vbeta and 13 Jbeta primers that the PCR ran. Sequenced by immunoSEQ multiplex PCR; TCRdb stores in-frame clones only, minus some. The table lists some 190,000 clones, roughly three quarters of them singletons. Source material: PBMCs. The source is a woman aged 25 to 39 in good health and CMV-seropositive.

This clone is a singleton in its sample. The V and J genes are TRBV30 and TRBJ2-3; TRBD1 is a possible D gene (5 bases). V shed 3 bases and J shed 0 bases, with 13 bases lying between them. In germline, CDR1 is GTSNPN, CDR2 SVGIG (reference sequence). This CDR3 is built from 15 residues. The CDR3 loop reads CAWSTDISSTDTQYF. CDR3 bases: TGTGCCTGGAGCACGGACATTTCGAGCACAGATACGCAGTATTTT.

The V gene is TRBV11-3, the J gene TRBJ2-5; D is unclear. Between the trimmed V and J ends, which lost 5 bases and 4 bases, there was a span of 11 bases. Germline loops: CDR1 SGHNT, CDR2 YENEEA. The CDR3 has 13 residues. The CDR3 protein is CASSLNSVETQYF. CDR3 in DNA: TGTGCCAGCAGCCTGAACTCGGTAGAGACCCAGTACTTC.

The chain employs TRBV7-9 and TRBJ2-1; 11 bases are a match to TRBD2. J lost 3 bases, V lost 5 bases, and 9 bases had no gene match. The CDR3 is 17 residues long. The germline V gene has CDR1 SEHNR and CDR2 FQNEAQ (reference sequence). In nucleotides, the CDR3 is TGTGCCAGCAGCCCGTGGACTAGCGGGCCCCTCTACAATGAGCAGTTCTTC. Its translation: CASSPWTSGPLYNEQFF.

The chain couples TRBV11-2 to TRBJ1-2, with D unclear. The CDR3 has 15 amino acids. Looked up from germline, CDR1 is SGHAT and CDR2 is FQNNGV. V shed 4 bases and J shed 4 bases, with 16 bases lying between them. The CDR3 region has the DNA TGTGCCAGCAGCTCCGGAGGGAGCCCATCCTATGGCTACACCTTC. The encoded protein is CASSSGGSPSYGYTF.

The chain links TRBV7-2 to TRBJ1-2; 7 nucleotides agree with TRBD1. Germline V CDR1 and CDR2: SGHTA, FQGNSA. J was trimmed by 5 bases and V by 5 bases; bases with no gene match: 5. The CDR3 totals 13 residues. In DNA, the CDR3 is TGTGCCAGCAGCCAGCGACAGGGTTATGGCTACACCTTC. Translated: CASSQRQGYGYTF.

V and J are TRBV29-1 and TRBJ2-5; TRBD2 matches 8 bases. V lost 4 bases to trimming and J lost 5 bases; unmatched junction nucleotides: 6. This CDR3 is built from 13 residues. Germline values: CDR1 SQVTM, CDR2 ANQGSEA. The CDR3 DNA sequence: TGCAGCGTTGCGGGGGGGCGTGGGGAGACCCAGTACTTC. It yields the protein CSVAGGRGETQYF.

The chain couples TRBV4-2 to TRBJ2-1; 11 bases map to TRBD1. This CDR3 spans 16 amino acids. Germline trimming cut 4 bases from V and 12 bases from J; bases unmatched to any gene: 14. Germline CDR1 and CDR2: LGHNA and YNFKEQ. The CDR3 nucleotides read TGTGCCAGCAGCCGAGAGGCGGGACAGGGGGTATACGGGCAGTTCTTC. As protein: CASSREAGQGVYGQFF.

The gene calls are TRBV29-1 and TRBJ1-2; D remains ambiguous. CDR1 and CDR2 (germline): SQVTM, ANQGSEA. Trimming pared 3 bases from V and 4 bases from J, leaving 9 bases between. CDR3 size: 12 residues. The CDR3 bases are TGCAGCGTTGATGCCGAGTCCTATGGCTACACCTTC. Protein product: CSVDAESYGYTF.

The genes are TRBV10-3 and TRBJ2-2; 12 positions match TRBD1. Per germline, CDR1 ENHRY and CDR2 SYGVKD. CDR3 length: 16 amino acids. V lost 5 bases and J lost 5; bases outside the gene matches: 6. The CDR3 bases are TGTGCCATCAGTCCCCGGGGACAGGGGGCAACCGGGGAGCTGTTTTTT. Translating gives CAISPRGQGATGELFF.

The chain combines TRBV7-9 with TRBJ1-1; D is unresolved. Trimming shortened V by 5 bases and J by 5 bases, and 12 bases separated the two germline ends. The CDR3 covers 13 residues. Germline loops: CDR1 SEHNR, CDR2 FQNEAQ (reference sequence). The CDR3 here is CASSLETGTEAFF. CDR3 DNA: TGTGCCAGCAGCCTAGAAACGGGGACTGAAGCTTTCTTT.

This clone has more than one count but fewer than ten. The V call is TRBV14, the J call TRBJ2-7, with 9 nucleotides matching TRBD2. V gave up 1 base and J gave up 5 bases; unmatched junction bases: 6. CDR3 length: 15 amino acids. Germline-derived CDR1 and CDR2 are SGHDN and FVKESK. As DNA, the CDR3 is TGTGCCAGCAGCCAAGGAGAGCGGGGGGTCGACGAGCAGTACTTC. Amino acid sequence: CASSQGERGVDEQYF.

J is TRBJ2-7 and V is TRBV28, with TRBD2 identical over 10 bases. The CDR3 has 15 residues. Germline CDR1 and CDR2: MDHEN and SYDVKM. J was trimmed by 7 bases and V by 0 bases; bases with no gene match: 6. The CDR3 DNA reads TGTGCCAGCAGTTTATGGACTAGCGGGTCTCTGGAGCAGTACTTC. This encodes CASSLWTSGSLEQYF.

The table lists this clone with a count of one. The V gene is TRBV9, the J gene TRBJ2-2; possible D gene TRBD2, 5 bases. In germline, CDR1 is SGDLS, CDR2 YYNGEE. Trimming took off 0 bases at V and 3 bases at J, with 12 bases between the two ends. The CDR3 has 16 amino acids. The CDR3 DNA is TGTGCCAGCAGCGTAGAGGTAGGAGGACACACCGGGGAGCTGTTTTTT. It translates to CASSVEVGGHTGELFF.

This clone was picked up one time. J is TRBJ2-1 and V is TRBV11-3, with 8 bases aligning to TRBD1. The J segment lost 4 bases and the V segment lost 4 bases, leaving 6 bases of the junction unmatched. The V gene's germline CDR1 is SGHNT and CDR2 YENEEA. This CDR3 region has 15 residues. The CDR3 DNA is TGTGCCAGCAGCTCGTACCACAGGGGGTACAATGAGCAGTTCTTC. This gives the protein CASSSYHRGYNEQFF.

The V call is TRBV25-1, the J call TRBJ1-5; TRBD1 aligns across 8 bases. Germline V gene lookup returns CDR1 MGHDK and CDR2 SYGVNS. The ends lost 4 bases at V and 2 bases at J; junction bases unmatched: 1. The CDR3 is 14 residues long. CDR3 DNA: TGTGCCAGCAGTGGGGGACAGGGCAATCAGCCCCAGCATTTT. This sequence encodes CASSGGQGNQPQHF.

V gene TRBV7-2 combines with J gene TRBJ2-7; 9 nucleotides match TRBD1. This CDR3 spans 13 amino acids. V lost 8 bases and J lost 7; bases outside the gene matches: 9. Germline V lookup: CDR1 SGHTA, CDR2 FQGNSA. DNA for the CDR3: TGTGCCAGCTTAACAACAGGGGGCCGAGAGCAGTACTTC. It encodes CASLTTGGREQYF.

The chain has TRBV2 and TRBJ1-5; D is ambiguous. The CDR3 totals 14 residues. The ends were cut back, 2 bases at V and 11 bases at J, with 16 bases in the middle. Germline CDR1 is SNHLY and CDR2 is FYNNEI. The DNA for the CDR3 is TGTGCCAGCAGTGAAACTTCGCGGGGTCTAGCCCAGCATTTT. Translating gives CASSETSRGLAQHF.

Only a few counts were recorded for this clone. The chain employs TRBV4-2 and TRBJ1-2; TRBD1 matches 12 bases. Germline loops: CDR1 LGHNA, CDR2 YNFKEQ. The CDR3 spans 17 residues. Unmatched junction bases numbered 7, after V lost 1 base and J lost 4 bases. CDR3 in amino acids: CASSQGRGTGGAYGYTF. CDR3 nucleotides: TGTGCCAGCAGCCAAGGAAGGGGGACAGGGGGCGCCTATGGCTACACCTTC.

For the CDR3, the DNA is TGTGCCACCCAAACCACAGGGGGCAGAGGAAACACCATATATTTT. It codes for CATQTTGGRGNTIYF. The chain recombines TRBV19 with TRBJ1-3, with TRBD1 matching 9 bases. Losses at the gene ends were 10 bases for V and 4 bases for J; bases not matched to a gene: 11. The CDR3 totals 15 residues. Germline V gene data show CDR1 as LNHDA and CDR2 as SQIVND (reference sequence).

This clone was observed a handful of times. This chain joins TRBV4-1 and TRBJ1-4; TRBD1 is a possible D gene (5 bases). Germline lookup yields CDR1 MGHRA and CDR2 YSYEKL. Trimming removed 7 bases at V and 7 bases at J, with 19 bases between. The CDR3 contains 15 residues. CDR3 protein: CASNPRTGVIEKLFF. In DNA, the CDR3 is TGCGCCAGCAACCCACGAACAGGAGTTATTGAAAAACTGTTTTTT.